The next 27 T cell receptor beta chains were all read from a single sample in a study of graft-versus-host responses after intestinal transplantation. Assay: immunoSEQ multiplex PCR; the TCRdb copy retains only in-frame clones and omits some. Here the sample spans more than 100,000 clones, approximately 95% being singletons. These receptors are not linked to any known antigen. The sample was unstimulated CD8+ T cells sorted from spleen or lymph node cells, taken before intestinal transplant. These receptors were taken from a human donor who received an intestinal transplant.

The genes are TRBV6-1 and TRBJ2-1; tentatively, D is TRBD1 or TRBD2 (6 bases each). CDR3 length: 14 residues. V was shortened by 6 bases and J by 4 bases, with 13 bases between the two germline ends. The germline V gene has CDR1 MNHNS and CDR2 SASEGT. CDR3 amino acids: CASRGTGQYNEQFF. CDR3 coding DNA: TGTGCCAGCAGAGGGACTGGACAGTACAATGAGCAGTTCTTC.

The V call is TRBV7-9, the J call TRBJ1-4; TRBD1 might be the D (6 bases). The CDR3 runs 18 residues. Between the trimmed V and J ends, which lost 1 base and 7 bases, there was a span of 22 bases. Per the germline V gene, CDR1 is SEHNR and CDR2 is FQNEAQ (reference sequence). As DNA, the CDR3 is TGTGCCAGCAGCTTAGTAGGGGGAACAGGGAAGATGACTGAAAAACTGTTTTTT. Translated: CASSLVGGTGKMTEKLFF. Variable domain in full (rest from reference TRBV7-9 and TRBJ1-4): DTGVSQNPRHKITKRGQNVTFRCDPISEHNRLYWYRQTLGQGPEFLTYFQNEAQLEKSRLLSDRFSAERPKGSFSTLEIQRTEQGDSAMYLCASSLVGGTGKMTEKLFFGSGTQLSVL.

A single count supports this clone. J is TRBJ2-7 and V is TRBV28, with D perhaps assigned TRBD1 or TRBD2 (5 bases each). The CDR3 consists of 16 residues. Trimming cost V 5 bases and J 1 base, with 18 bases left between them. The germline V gene has CDR1 MDHEN and CDR2 SYDVKM. CDR3 sequence reads: CASSLVGERRSYEQYF. For the CDR3, the DNA is TGTGCCAGCAGTCTTGTGGGGGAGCGGCGTTCCTACGAGCAGTACTTC.

J is TRBJ1-1 and V is TRBV19, with a tentative D call TRBD1 (5 bases). V lost 5 bases and J lost 6, with 13 bases in between. CDR3 length: 13 residues. The germline CDR1 and CDR2 sequences are LNHDA and SQIVND (reference sequence). CDR3 sequence reads: CASSSYTGPEAFF. CDR3 coding DNA: TGTGCCAGTAGTTCCTATACAGGACCTGAAGCTTTCTTT.

V usage is TRBV27 and J usage is TRBJ2-5, with 9 positions matching TRBD1. The J call may be incorrect, as the DNA end agrees better with TRBJ2-7. The CDR3 spans 14 residues. In germline, CDR1 is MNHEY, CDR2 SMNVEV (reference sequence). The CDR3 reads CASSWGTGSYEQYF. CDR3 nucleotide sequence: TGTGCCAGCAGTTGGGGGACAGGGTCCTACGAGCAGTACTTC.

The chain combines TRBV11-2 with TRBJ1-5, with 7 nucleotides matching TRBD1. The CDR3 is made up of 15 amino acids. Germline V gene lookup returns CDR1 SGHAT and CDR2 FQNNGV. V was clipped by 8 bases and J by 6 bases; unmatched bases: 13. CDR3 residues: CASSINTGAGQPQHF. CDR3 in DNA: TGTGCCAGCTCTATAAATACAGGGGCTGGTCAGCCCCAGCATTTT.

This chain links TRBV6-5 with TRBJ1-5; no clear D gene. The germline CDR1 and CDR2 sequences are MNHEY and SVGAGI. V shed 5 bases and J shed 1 base, with 12 bases lying between them. This CDR3 region has 15 residues. Written as DNA, the CDR3 is TGTGCCAGCAGTGCATCACAAAACAGCAATCAGCCCCAGCATTTT. Translation: CASSASQNSNQPQHF.

The chain links TRBV18 to TRBJ2-1, with 7 bases matching TRBD2. Germline V lookup: CDR1 KGHSH, CDR2 LQKENI. V was pared by 3 bases and J by 6 bases, with 2 bases of the junction left unmatched. The CDR3 has 13 residues. CDR3 amino acids: CASSPASGNEQFF. The DNA of the CDR3 is TGTGCCAGCTCACCGGCTAGCGGCAATGAGCAGTTCTTC. Combining the CDR3 with reference TRBV18 and TRBJ2-1 gives the whole variable domain NAGVMQNPRHLVRRRGQEARLRCSPMKGHSHVYWYRQLPEEGLKFMVYLQKENIIDESGMPKERFSAEFPKEGPSILRIQQVVRGDSAAYFCASSPASGNEQFFGPGTRLTVL.

This clone came up once. The chain carries TRBV12-5 and TRBJ2-1; TRBD1 matches at 7 bases. CDR3 size: 14 residues. With 7 bases clipped from V and 6 bases from J, the junction kept 9 bases outside the gene matches. Germline loops: CDR1 LGHNT, CDR2 FRNRAP. The DNA of the CDR3 is TGTGCTAGTGCCCAACAGGGGTTAGGCAATGAGCAGTTCTTC. It specifies CASAQQGLGNEQFF.

This clone appeared a few times. The J gene is TRBJ1-5, the V gene TRBV19; 7 bases are shared with TRBD1. This CDR3 has 14 residues. J lost 5 bases, V lost 1 base, and 2 bases had no gene match. Germline values: CDR1 LNHDA, CDR2 SQIVND (reference sequence). This chain's CDR3 is CASSIGQGHQPQHF. The CDR3 nucleotides are TGTGCCAGTAGTATAGGACAGGGACATCAGCCCCAGCATTTT.

In nucleotides, the CDR3 is TGTGCCAGCCTTACAAGGGAGGGGCGGGCATACGAGCAGTACTTC. It yields the protein CASLTREGRAYEQYF. The chain couples TRBV6-6 to TRBJ2-7; TRBD2 agrees at 7 bases. Germline loops: CDR1 MNHNY, CDR2 SVGAGI (reference sequence). CDR3 size: 15 residues. With V trimmed by 8 bases and J by 4 bases, 14 bases remained unmatched.

This chain links TRBV5-1 with TRBJ2-7, with 11 bases matching TRBD2. J was trimmed by 4 bases and V by 5 bases; bases with no gene match: 17. CDR3 size: 18 residues. Germline CDR1 reads SGHRS; CDR2 reads YFSETQ. CDR3 sequence (DNA): TGCGCCAGCAGGAGGCCGGGACTAGCGGAAGGTCCGTCTTACGAGCAGTACTTC. The encoded protein is CASRRPGLAEGPSYEQYF.

The J gene is TRBJ2-7, the V gene TRBV28; tentatively, D is TRBD2 (5 bases). Between the trimmed V and J ends, which lost 1 base and 0 bases, there was a span of 19 bases. Germline V CDR1 and CDR2: MDHEN, SYDVKM. This CDR3 contains 18 residues. CDR3: CASSLSLILGESSYEQYF. The CDR3 nucleotides read TGTGCCAGCAGTTTATCCTTAATACTAGGCGAGAGCTCCTACGAGCAGTACTTC.

The chain links TRBV10-2 to TRBJ2-7, with TRBD1 identical over 10 bases. This CDR3 spans 15 amino acids. V was pared by 5 bases and J by 0 bases, with 4 bases of the junction left unmatched. Germline CDR1 WSHSY, CDR2 SAAADI. As DNA, the CDR3 is TGCGCCAGCAGTCGTGGACAGGGGGACTCCTACGAGCAGTACTTC. The encoded protein is CASSRGQGDSYEQYF.

The chain carries TRBV5-1 and TRBJ2-3, with TRBD2 matching 8 bases. Germline CDR1 SGHRS, CDR2 YFSETQ. Trimming took 3 bases from V and 1 from J; bases not matched to a gene: 4. CDR3 length: 15 amino acids. The CDR3 is CASSYGLAGTDTQYF. For the CDR3, the DNA is TGCGCCAGCAGCTACGGACTAGCCGGCACAGATACGCAGTATTTT.

The J gene is TRBJ2-3, the V gene TRBV9; 7 bases fit TRBD1. The trim removed 4 bases at V and 0 bases at J, leaving 11 bases unmatched. CDR1 is SGDLS and CDR2 is YYNGEE in the germline V gene. This CDR3 is built from 17 residues. CDR3 residues: CASSFSDGTASTDTQYF. The CDR3 bases are TGTGCCAGCAGCTTCAGTGACGGGACAGCAAGCACAGATACGCAGTATTTT.

The chain has TRBV6-1 and TRBJ1-5; D ambiguous. V lost 6 bases to trimming and J lost 0 bases, with 6 bases between them. The CDR3 has 13 amino acids. CDR1 is MNHNS and CDR2 is SASEGT in the germline V gene. CDR3 protein: CASREYSNQPQHF. CDR3 coding DNA: TGTGCCAGCAGAGAATATAGCAATCAGCCCCAGCATTTT.

This clone was detected only once. The V gene is TRBV11-3, the J gene TRBJ2-2; D remains ambiguous. With 1 base removed from V and 1 base from J, the gap between germline ends came to 4 bases. The CDR3 covers 14 residues. Germline assignment: CDR1 SGHNT and CDR2 YENEEA. Here the CDR3 reads CASSLGGNTGELFF. CDR3 DNA sequence: TGTGCCAGCAGCTTAGGGGGGAACACCGGGGAGCTGTTTTTT.

V is TRBV30 and J is TRBJ2-7, with TRBD2 identical over 13 bases. V was pared by 6 bases and J by 4 bases, with 3 bases of the junction left unmatched. The CDR3 is 13 residues long. CDR1 is GTSNPN and CDR2 is SVGIG in the germline V gene (reference sequence). As DNA, the CDR3 is TGTGCCTGCGGACTAGCGGGAGATTACGAGCAGTACTTC. Its protein is CACGLAGDYEQYF.

The chain is built from TRBV7-9 and TRBJ2-3; no clear D. The V gene's germline CDR1 is SEHNR and CDR2 FQNEAQ (reference sequence). This CDR3 is built from 14 residues. V gave up 1 base and J gave up 0 bases, with 5 bases separating them. CDR3 in amino acids: CASSLVSSTDTQYF. The CDR3 bases are TGTGCCAGCAGCTTAGTTAGCAGCACAGATACGCAGTATTTT.

The chain uses TRBV28 and TRBJ2-7, with a weak D call TRBD1 (6 bases). The CDR3 has 15 amino acids. From germline, CDR1 is MDHEN and CDR2 SYDVKM. Trimming shortened V by 2 bases and J by 2 bases, and 13 bases separated the two germline ends. The CDR3 DNA reads as TGTGCCAGCAGTTTACAGGGGCTTAGGGCCTACGAGCAGTACTTC. Amino acid sequence: CASSLQGLRAYEQYF.

This clone was seen just once. The rearrangement links TRBV6-5 to TRBJ2-3, with D possibly matching TRBD1 (5 bases). V shed 5 bases and J shed 0 bases, with 9 bases lying between them. CDR1 and CDR2 (germline): MNHEY, SVGAGI. The CDR3 has 14 residues. The CDR3: CASSIRDSTDTQYF. CDR3 sequence (DNA): TGTGCCAGCAGTATCAGGGATAGCACAGATACGCAGTATTTT.

The chain links TRBV18 to TRBJ2-2; D unclear. The CDR3 is made up of 14 amino acids. Germline V gene lookup returns CDR1 KGHSH and CDR2 LQKENI. V was cut by 3 bases and J by 1 base, with 6 bases left in between. CDR3 sequence reads: CASSPVQNTGELFF. CDR3 in DNA: TGTGCCAGCTCACCGGTTCAGAACACCGGGGAGCTGTTTTTT.

The chain recombines TRBV4-3 with TRBJ2-7; maybe TRBD2 (6 bases). V gave up 4 bases and J gave up 4 bases, with 11 bases separating them. Per the germline V gene, CDR1 is LGHNA and CDR2 is YSLEER. The CDR3 totals 13 residues. CDR3 in DNA: TGCGCCAGCAGCCCCGGGGGAGGATACGAGCAGTACTTC. Protein: CASSPGGGYEQYF.

This chain links TRBV4-2 with TRBJ1-6, with D unclear. The ends were cut back, 2 bases at V and 0 bases at J, with 14 bases in the middle. The germline CDR1 and CDR2 sequences are LGHNA and YNFKEQ. This CDR3 contains 18 residues. Written as DNA, the CDR3 is TGTGCCAGCAGCCAACGGCACTTTGCGCGCTCCTATAATTCACCCCTCCACTTT. Its translation is CASSQRHFARSYNSPLHF.

The gene calls are TRBV27 and TRBJ2-1; 10 bases match TRBD2. CDR3 size: 15 residues. Trimming removed 3 bases from V and 6 bases from J; junction bases left unmatched: 5. The germline gives CDR1 MNHEY, CDR2 SMNVEV (reference sequence). The CDR3 DNA sequence: TGTGCCAGCAGTTTGTCAGCGGGAGGGAGCAATGAGCAGTTCTTC. Its translation is CASSLSAGGSNEQFF.

V and J are TRBV6-1 and TRBJ1-2, with no clear D. Germline V CDR1 and CDR2: MNHNS, SASEGT. The CDR3 is 9 amino acids. The V end lost 11 bases, the J end lost 1 base, and 2 bases lay between the germline ends. CDR3 in amino acids: CACNYGYTF. The CDR3 DNA sequence: TGTGCCTGTAACTATGGCTACACCTTC.